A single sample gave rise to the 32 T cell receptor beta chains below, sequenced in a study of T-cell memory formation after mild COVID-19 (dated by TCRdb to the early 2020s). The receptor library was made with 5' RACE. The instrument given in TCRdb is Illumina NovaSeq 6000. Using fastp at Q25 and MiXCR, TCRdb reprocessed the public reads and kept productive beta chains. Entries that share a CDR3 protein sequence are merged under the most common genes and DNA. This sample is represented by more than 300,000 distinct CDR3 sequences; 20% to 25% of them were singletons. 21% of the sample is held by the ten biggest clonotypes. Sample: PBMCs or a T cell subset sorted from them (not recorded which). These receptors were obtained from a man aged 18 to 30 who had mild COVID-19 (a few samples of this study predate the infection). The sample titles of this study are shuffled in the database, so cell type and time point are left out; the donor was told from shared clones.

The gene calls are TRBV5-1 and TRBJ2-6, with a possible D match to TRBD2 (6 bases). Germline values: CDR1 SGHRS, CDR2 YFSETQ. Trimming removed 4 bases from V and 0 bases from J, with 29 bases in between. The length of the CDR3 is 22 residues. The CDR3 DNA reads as TGCGCCAGCAGCCTCCTCTGGGCTAGCGTCGGCAGTTCCCCCTCTGGGGCCAACGTCCTGACTTTC. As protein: CASSLLWASVGSSPSGANVLTF.

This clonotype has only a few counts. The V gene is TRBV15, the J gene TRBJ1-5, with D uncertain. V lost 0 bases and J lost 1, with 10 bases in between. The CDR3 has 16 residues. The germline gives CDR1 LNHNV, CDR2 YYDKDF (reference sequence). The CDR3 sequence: CATSREGGMSNQPQHF. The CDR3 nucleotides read TGTGCCACCAGCAGAGAAGGAGGGATGAGCAATCAGCCCCAGCATTTT.

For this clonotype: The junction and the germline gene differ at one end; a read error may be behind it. CDR3 loop: CASSRMVLGESPF. Here the CDR3 DNA reads TGTGCCAGCAGCCGGATGGTTTTGGGGGAAAGCCCATTC. The genes are TRBV7-2 and TRBJ1-2; D might be TRBD1 (5 bases). This CDR3 is built from 13 residues. Germline loops: CDR1 SGHTA, CDR2 FQGNSA.

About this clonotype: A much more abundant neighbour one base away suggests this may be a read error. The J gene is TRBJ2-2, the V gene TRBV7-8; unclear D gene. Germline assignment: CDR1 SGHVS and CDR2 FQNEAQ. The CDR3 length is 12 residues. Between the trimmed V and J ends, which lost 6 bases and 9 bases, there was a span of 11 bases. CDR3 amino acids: CASSHWVWELFF. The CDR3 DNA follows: TGTGCCAGCAGTCACTGGGTCTGGGAGCTGTTTTTT.

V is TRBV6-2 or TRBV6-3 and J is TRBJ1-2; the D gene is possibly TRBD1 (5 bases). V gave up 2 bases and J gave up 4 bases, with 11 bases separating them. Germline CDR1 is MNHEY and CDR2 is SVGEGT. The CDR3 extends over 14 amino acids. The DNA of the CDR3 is TGTGCCAGCAGTTACCCCCGGGGGTCCTATGGCTACACCTTC. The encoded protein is CASSYPRGSYGYTF.

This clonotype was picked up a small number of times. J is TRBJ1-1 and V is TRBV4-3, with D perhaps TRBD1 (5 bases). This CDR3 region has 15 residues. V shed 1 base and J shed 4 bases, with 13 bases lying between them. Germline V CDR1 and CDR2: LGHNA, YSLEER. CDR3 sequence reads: CASSQAGREGTEAFF. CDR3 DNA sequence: TGCGCCAGCAGCCAAGCGGGCAGGGAGGGCACTGAAGCTTTCTTT.

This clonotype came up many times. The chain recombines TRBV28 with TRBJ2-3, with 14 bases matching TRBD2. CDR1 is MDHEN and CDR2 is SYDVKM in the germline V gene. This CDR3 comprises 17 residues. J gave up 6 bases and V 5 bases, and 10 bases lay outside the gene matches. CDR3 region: CASSSGLAGGFKDTQYF. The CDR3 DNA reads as TGTGCCAGCAGTAGCGGACTAGCGGGGGGTTTCAAGGATACGCAGTATTTT. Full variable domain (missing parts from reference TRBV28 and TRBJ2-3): DVKVTQSSRYLVKRTGEKVFLECVQDMDHENMFWYRQDPGLGLRLIYFSYDVKMKEKGDIPEGYSVSREKKERFSLILESASTNQTSMYLCASSSGLAGGFKDTQYFGPGTRLTVL.

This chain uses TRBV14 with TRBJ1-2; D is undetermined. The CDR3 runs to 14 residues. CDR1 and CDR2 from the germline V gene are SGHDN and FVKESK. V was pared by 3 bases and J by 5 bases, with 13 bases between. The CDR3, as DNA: TGTGCCAGCAGCCAGATCGATGCAGCGTATGGCTACACCTTC. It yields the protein CASSQIDAAYGYTF.

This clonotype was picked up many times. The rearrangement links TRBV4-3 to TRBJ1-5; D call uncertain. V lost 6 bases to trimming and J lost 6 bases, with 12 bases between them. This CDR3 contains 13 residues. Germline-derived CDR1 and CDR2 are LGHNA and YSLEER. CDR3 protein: CASSASSGQPQHF. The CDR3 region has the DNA TGCGCCAGCAGTGCCAGTTCTGGTCAGCCCCAGCATTTT.

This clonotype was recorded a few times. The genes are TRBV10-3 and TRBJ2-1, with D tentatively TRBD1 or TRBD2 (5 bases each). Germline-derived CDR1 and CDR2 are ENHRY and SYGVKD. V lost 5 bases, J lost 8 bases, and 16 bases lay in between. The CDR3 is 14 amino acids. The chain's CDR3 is CAISQGENTDEQFF. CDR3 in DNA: TGTGCCATCAGTCAGGGAGAAAATACCGATGAGCAGTTCTTC.

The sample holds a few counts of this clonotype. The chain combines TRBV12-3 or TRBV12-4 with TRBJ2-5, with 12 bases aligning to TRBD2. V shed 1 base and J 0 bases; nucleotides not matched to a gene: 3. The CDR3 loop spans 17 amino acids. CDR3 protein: CASSLETSGGYQETQYF. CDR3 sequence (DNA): TGTGCCAGCAGTTTAGAAACTAGCGGGGGGTACCAAGAGACCCAGTACTTC.

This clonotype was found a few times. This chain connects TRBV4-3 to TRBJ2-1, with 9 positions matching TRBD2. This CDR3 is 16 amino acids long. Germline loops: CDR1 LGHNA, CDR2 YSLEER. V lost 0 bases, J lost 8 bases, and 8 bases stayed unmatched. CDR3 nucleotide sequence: TGCGCCAGCAGCCAAGAAGGGCGGGGGGGCGTCCATGAGCAGTTCTTC. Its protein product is CASSQEGRGGVHEQFF.

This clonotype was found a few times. The CDR3 DNA reads as TGCGCCAGCAGCATGAGCGGGGGGGCCGAGGTAGATACGCAGTATTTT. This encodes CASSMSGGAEVDTQYF. The chain joins TRBV5-1 to TRBJ2-3; 10 bases are a match to TRBD2. The V gene end was trimmed by 4 bases and the J gene end by 5 bases; junction bases not matched to a gene: 10. The germline V gene encodes CDR1 SGHRS and CDR2 YFSETQ. The CDR3 contains 16 residues.

This chain's CDR3 is CASSFSPADNEKLFF. The DNA of the CDR3 is TGTGCCAGCAGCTTTAGTCCTGCGGATAATGAAAAACTGTTTTTT. The genes are TRBV7-6 and TRBJ1-4; D is unresolved. The CDR3 loop spans 15 amino acids. V shed 3 bases and J shed 4 bases, with 12 bases lying between them. Germline CDR1 is SGHVS and CDR2 is FNYEAQ.

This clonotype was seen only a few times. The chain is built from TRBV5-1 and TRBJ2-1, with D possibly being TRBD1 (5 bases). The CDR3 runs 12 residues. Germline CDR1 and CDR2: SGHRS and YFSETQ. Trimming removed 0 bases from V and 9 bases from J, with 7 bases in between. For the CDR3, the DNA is TGCGCCAGCAGCTTGGAAGGGGTTGAGCAGTTCTTC. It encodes CASSLEGVEQFF.

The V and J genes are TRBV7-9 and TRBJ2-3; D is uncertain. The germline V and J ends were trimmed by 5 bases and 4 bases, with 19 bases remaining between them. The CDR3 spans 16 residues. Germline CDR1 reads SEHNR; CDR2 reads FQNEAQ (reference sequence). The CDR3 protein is CASSPAAGAWADTQYF. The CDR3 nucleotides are TGTGCCAGCAGCCCTGCGGCCGGAGCATGGGCAGATACGCAGTATTTT.

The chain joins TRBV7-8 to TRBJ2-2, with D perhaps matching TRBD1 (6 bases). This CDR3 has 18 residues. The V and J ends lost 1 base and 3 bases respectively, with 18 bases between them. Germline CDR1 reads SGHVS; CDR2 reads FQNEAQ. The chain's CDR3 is CASSLGLSGTGYTGELFF. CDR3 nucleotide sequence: TGTGCCAGCAGCTTAGGACTATCGGGCACAGGGTACACCGGGGAGCTGTTTTTT.

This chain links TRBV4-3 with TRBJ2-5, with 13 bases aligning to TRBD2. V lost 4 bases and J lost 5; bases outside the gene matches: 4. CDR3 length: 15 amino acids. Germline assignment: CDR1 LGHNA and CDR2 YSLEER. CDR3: CASSRGTSGVETQYF. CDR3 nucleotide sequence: TGCGCCAGCAGCCGAGGGACTAGCGGGGTGGAGACCCAGTACTTC.

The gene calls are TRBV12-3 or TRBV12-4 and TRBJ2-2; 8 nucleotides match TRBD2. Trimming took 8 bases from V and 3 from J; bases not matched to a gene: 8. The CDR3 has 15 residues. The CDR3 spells CASPTGGTYTGELFF. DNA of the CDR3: TGTGCCAGCCCGACGGGAGGGACATACACCGGGGAGCTGTTTTTT.

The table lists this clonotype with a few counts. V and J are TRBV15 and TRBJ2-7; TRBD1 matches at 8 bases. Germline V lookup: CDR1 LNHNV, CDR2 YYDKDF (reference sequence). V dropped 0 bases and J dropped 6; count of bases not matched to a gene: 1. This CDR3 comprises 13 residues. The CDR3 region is CATSRDRGREQYF. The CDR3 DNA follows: TGTGCCACCAGCAGAGACAGGGGGCGCGAGCAGTACTTC.

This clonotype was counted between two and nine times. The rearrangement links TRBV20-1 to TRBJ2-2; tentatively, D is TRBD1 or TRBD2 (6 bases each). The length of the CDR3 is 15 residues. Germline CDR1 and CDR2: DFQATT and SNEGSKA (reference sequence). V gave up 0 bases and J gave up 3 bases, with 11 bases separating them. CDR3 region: CSARDWRGDTGELFF. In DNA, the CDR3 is TGCAGTGCTAGAGATTGGAGGGGGGACACCGGGGAGCTGTTTTTT.

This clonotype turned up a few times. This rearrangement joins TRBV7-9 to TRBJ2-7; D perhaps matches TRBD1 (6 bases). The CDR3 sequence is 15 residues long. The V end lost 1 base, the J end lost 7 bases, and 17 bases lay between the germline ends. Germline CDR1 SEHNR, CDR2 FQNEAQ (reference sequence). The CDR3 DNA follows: TGTGCCAGCAGCTTAGACTTTACAGGGCATGGAGAGCAGTACGTC. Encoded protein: CASSLDFTGHGEQYV.

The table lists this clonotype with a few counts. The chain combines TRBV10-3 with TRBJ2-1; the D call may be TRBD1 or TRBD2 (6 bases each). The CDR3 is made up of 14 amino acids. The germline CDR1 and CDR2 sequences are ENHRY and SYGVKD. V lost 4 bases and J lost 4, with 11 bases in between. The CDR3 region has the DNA TGTGCCATCAGTGCCCGGGGGCTATACAATGAGCAGTTCTTC. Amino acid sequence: CAISARGLYNEQFF.

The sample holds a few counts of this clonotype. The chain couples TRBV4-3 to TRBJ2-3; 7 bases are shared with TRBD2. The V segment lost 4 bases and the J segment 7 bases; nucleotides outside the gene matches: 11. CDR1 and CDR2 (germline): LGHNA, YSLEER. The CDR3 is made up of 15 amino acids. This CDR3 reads CASSPGSGLAYTQYF. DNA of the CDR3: TGCGCCAGCAGCCCCGGTAGCGGGTTGGCTTATACGCAGTATTTT.

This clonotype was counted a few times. The CDR3 reads CASSLTGFGTEAFF. In nucleotides, the CDR3 is TGCGCCAGCAGCTTGACAGGGTTCGGCACTGAAGCTTTCTTT. This rearrangement joins TRBV5-1 to TRBJ1-1, with D tentatively TRBD1 (6 bases). Trimming stripped 1 base from V and 4 bases from J, with 11 bases between. This CDR3 is 14 amino acids long. Germline lookup yields CDR1 SGHRS and CDR2 YFSETQ. The full variable domain, rest sourced from reference TRBV5-1 and TRBJ1-1, is KAGVTQTPRYLIKTRGQQVTLSCSPISGHRSVSWYQQTPGQGLQFLFEYFSETQRNKGNFPGRFSGRQFSNSRSEMNVSTLELGDSALYLCASSLTGFGTEAFFGQGTRLTVV.

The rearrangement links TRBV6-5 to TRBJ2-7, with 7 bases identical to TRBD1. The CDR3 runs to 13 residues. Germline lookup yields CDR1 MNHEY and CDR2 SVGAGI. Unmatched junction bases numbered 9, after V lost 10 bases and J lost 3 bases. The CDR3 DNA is TGTGCCATCGGCTCAGGGGGAAACTACGAGCAGTACTTC. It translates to CAIGSGGNYEQYF.

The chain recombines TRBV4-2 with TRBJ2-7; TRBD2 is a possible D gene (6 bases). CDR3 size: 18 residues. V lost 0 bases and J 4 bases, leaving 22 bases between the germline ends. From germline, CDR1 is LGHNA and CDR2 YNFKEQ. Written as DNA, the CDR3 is TGTGCCAGCAGCCAAGACTCCACCTCCGGGACTCGAATTTACGAGCAGTACTTC. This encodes CASSQDSTSGTRIYEQYF.

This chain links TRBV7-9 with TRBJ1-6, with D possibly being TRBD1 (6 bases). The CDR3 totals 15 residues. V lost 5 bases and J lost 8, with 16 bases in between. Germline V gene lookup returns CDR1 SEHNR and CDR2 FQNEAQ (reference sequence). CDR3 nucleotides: TGTGCCAGCAGCCCCAGAACAGGGTTGGATTCACCCCTCCACTTT. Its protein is CASSPRTGLDSPLHF.

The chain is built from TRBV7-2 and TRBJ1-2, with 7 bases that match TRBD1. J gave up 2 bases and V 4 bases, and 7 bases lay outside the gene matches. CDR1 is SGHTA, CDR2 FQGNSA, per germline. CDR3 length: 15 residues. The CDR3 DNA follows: TGTGCCAGCAGCTCCTCGGACAGGATGAACTATGGCTACACCTTC. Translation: CASSSSDRMNYGYTF.

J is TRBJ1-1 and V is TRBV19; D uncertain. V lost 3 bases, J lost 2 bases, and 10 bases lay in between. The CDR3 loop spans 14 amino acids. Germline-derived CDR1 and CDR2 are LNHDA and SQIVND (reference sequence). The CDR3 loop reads CASSIDVINTEAFF. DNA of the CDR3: TGTGCCAGTAGTATCGACGTAATAAACACTGAAGCTTTCTTT.

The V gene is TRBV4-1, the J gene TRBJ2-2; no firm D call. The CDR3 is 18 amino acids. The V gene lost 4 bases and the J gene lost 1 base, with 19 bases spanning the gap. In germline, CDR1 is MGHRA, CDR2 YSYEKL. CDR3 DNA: TGCGCCAGCAGCCGGGGTATAGTCTCAAAGGGGAACACCGGGGAGCTGTTTTTT. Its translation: CASSRGIVSKGNTGELFF.

The CDR3 DNA follows: TGTGCCAGCAGCCAAGTTTCTGGGTTGGATAATTCACCCCTCCACTTT. Protein: CASSQVSGLDNSPLHF. The V and J genes are TRBV4-2 and TRBJ1-6; D gene ambiguous. V gave up 1 base and J gave up 5 bases, with 12 bases separating them. This CDR3 is 16 amino acids long. Germline V gives CDR1 LGHNA, CDR2 YNFKEQ.